Sequencing of this T cell receptor beta chain was carried out in a study of blood T cell repertoires in COVID-19. Background on the study: The study drew acute and convalescent COVID-19 samples from the United States, Italy and Spain. The cDNA or gDNA used as material had been derived from T cells, B-cell-depleted T cells, or PBMCs.

Study processing details: How many nucleated cells were present was estimated from reference gene primer amplification. Profiled with immunoSEQ multiplex PCR; TCRdb holds only in-frame clones, not every one. V, J and clone size derive from that table, while D and trimming were established from the DNA sequence. Altogether tens of thousands of clones are present, about nine tenths being singletons, with the ten largest covering 15% to 20%. The junction had 1 base not matched to a gene; V was cut back by 1 base and J by 3 bases. The CDR3 totals 14 residues. The V gene's germline CDR1 is SGHRS and CDR2 YFSETQ.

The chain combines TRBV5-1 with TRBJ1-5, with TRBD1 identical over 7 bases. The specimen was peripheral blood. This TCR came from a woman aged 80 or over with acute or convalescent COVID-19. CDR3 residues: CASSLTGDNQPQHF. The CDR3 DNA is TGCGCCAGCAGCTTGACAGGGGACAATCAGCCCCAGCATTTT.